This T cell receptor beta chain comes out of a study of lymphopenia after photon versus proton radiotherapy. Study findings and constraints: Better survival with proton therapy was suggested as possible, not demonstrated. Under photons, naive T cells and diversity fell while effector/memory populations rose.

Regarding this clone: Its antigen is unidentified.

This table comes from immunoSEQ multiplex PCR, and its TCRdb copy is limited to in-frame clones, with some not included. In the table there are some 70,000 clones, about 89% of which are singletons. The sample in question was peripheral blood, obtained from a patient treated with proton-based radiotherapy. The TCR sequence derives from a man aged 80 or over with esophageal cancer.

The CDR3 here is CASSIGQPNEQYF. CDR3 coding DNA: TGTGCCAGTAGTATAGGACAGCCCAACGAGCAGTACTTC. The chain joins TRBV19 to TRBJ2-7; D is perhaps TRBD1 (5 bases). The CDR3 totals 13 residues. V was trimmed by 1 base and J by 5 bases, leaving 9 bases between them. Germline lookup yields CDR1 LNHDA and CDR2 SQIVND (reference sequence). Full variable domain (outside the CDR3, taken from reference TRBV19 and TRBJ2-7): DGGITQSPKYLFRKEGQNVTLSCEQNLNHDAMYWYRQDPGQGLRLIYYSQIVNDFQKGDIAEGYSVSREKKESFPLTVTSAQKNPTAFYLCASSIGQPNEQYFGPGTRLTVT.